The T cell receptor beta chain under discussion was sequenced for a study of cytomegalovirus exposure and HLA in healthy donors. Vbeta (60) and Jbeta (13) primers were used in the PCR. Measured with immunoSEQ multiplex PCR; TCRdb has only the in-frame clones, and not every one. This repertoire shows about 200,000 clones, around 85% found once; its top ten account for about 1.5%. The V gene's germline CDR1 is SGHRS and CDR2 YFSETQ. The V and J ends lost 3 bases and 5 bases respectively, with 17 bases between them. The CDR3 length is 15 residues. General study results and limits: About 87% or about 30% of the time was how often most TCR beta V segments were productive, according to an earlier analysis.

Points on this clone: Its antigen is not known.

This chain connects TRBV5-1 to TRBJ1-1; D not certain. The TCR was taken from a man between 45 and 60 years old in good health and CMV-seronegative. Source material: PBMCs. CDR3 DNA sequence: TGCGCCAGCAGCTCATCGACGGGAAAGTGGACTGAAGCTTTCTTT. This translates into CASSSSTGKWTEAFF. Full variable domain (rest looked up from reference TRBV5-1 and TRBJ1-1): KAGVTQTPRYLIKTRGQQVTLSCSPISGHRSVSWYQQTPGQGLQFLFEYFSETQRNKGNFPGRFSGRQFSNSRSEMNVSTLELGDSALYLCASSSSTGKWTEAFFGQGTRLTVV.